These 2 T cell receptor beta chains were all obtained from the same sample, sequenced in a study of T cell clonotyping in hematopoietic cell transplantation. The time point is: recipient sample about 28 days before transplant, after cytoreduction. Repertoires were generated with immunoSEQ multiplex PCR, while TCRdb's copy carries only in-frame clones and drops some. The repertoire holds about 28,000 clones, with under 95% as singletons. This specimen consisted of peripheral blood mononuclear cells, obtained before stem cell transplant. These receptors originate from a man aged 50-59 years with acute myeloid leukemia. Some clones in this sample may be carry-over from other donors' samples.

The chain couples TRBV7-2 to TRBJ1-1; D not resolved. The ends were cut back, 3 bases at V and 1 base at J, with 9 bases in the middle. Germline CDR1 reads SGHTA; CDR2 reads FQGNSA. The CDR3 has 14 residues. The CDR3 sequence: CASSLRHSNTEAFF. The CDR3 DNA sequence: TGTGCCAGCAGCTTGAGACACTCGAACACTGAAGCTTTCTTT.

The chain employs TRBV6-5 and TRBJ1-4, with D uncertain. Trimming cost V 0 bases and J 4 bases, with 9 bases left between them. The CDR3 spans 15 residues. Germline-derived CDR1 and CDR2 are MNHEY and SVGAGI. The CDR3 DNA reads TGTGCCAGCAGTTACTCGTCGAATTATAATGAAAAACTGTTTTTT. Protein: CASSYSSNYNEKLFF.